The present T cell receptor beta chain was sequenced within a study of blood T cell repertoires in COVID-19. At the level of the study: Collection of acute and convalescent COVID-19 samples took place in the United States, Italy and Spain.

The germline V and J ends were trimmed by 2 bases and 0 bases, with 12 bases remaining between them. The CDR3 totals 16 residues. Germline V gene lookup returns CDR1 SGDLS and CDR2 YYNGEE. As originally analysed: Estimation of nucleated cell counts was performed using reference gene primer amplification. The method was immunoSEQ multiplex PCR; TCRdb's version includes in-frame clones alone and lacks a portion of them. D and trimming were read from the DNA, whereas the V and J calls and clone size are those reported in that table. The sample lists 200,000 to 250,000 clones; 85% to 90% were seen once. In assigning cohorts, the study relied on participant-reported clinical history. Recovery among Cohort 3 donors was established by two negative PCRs, clearance, or symptom resolution.

The chain couples TRBV9 to TRBJ2-1; no firm D call. The receptor's source is a man aged 25-45 years who had recovered from COVID-19. The sequencing sample was made of PBMCs or T cells enriched from blood (not recorded which). CDR3 sequence reads: CASSVILSSSYNEQFF. As DNA, the CDR3 is TGTGCCAGCAGCGTGATACTCTCAAGCTCCTACAATGAGCAGTTCTTC.